The 29 T cell receptor beta chains reported below all come from one sample, sequenced in a study of blood T cells in healthy people across ages. Combining a sample-barcoded 5' primer with a J-beta primer mix, a second PCR ran for about 7 to 12 cycles. TCRdb re-analysed the 5' RACE reads in MiXCR, keeping a single row per CDR3 protein. The profile shows roughly 680,000 distinct CDR3 sequences, about 50% of them singletons. The sequencing sample was made of blood. The receptors were sampled from a woman aged 80 or over in good health.

The V and J genes are TRBV5-1 and TRBJ1-2; D not certain. The CDR3 length is 14 residues. Trimming took 3 bases from V and 0 from J, leaving 9 bases between them. Germline CDR1 SGHRS, CDR2 YFSETQ. The CDR3 reads CASSSGVANYGYTF. In DNA, the CDR3 is TGCGCCAGCAGCTCAGGAGTGGCTAACTATGGCTACACCTTC.

The chain has TRBV7-6 and TRBJ2-2; no reliable D call. This CDR3 contains 13 residues. Germline CDR1 SGHVS, CDR2 FNYEAQ. Trimming stripped 3 bases from V and 5 bases from J, with 7 bases between. The CDR3 coding sequence is TGTGCCAGCAGCTTTAGGGAAACCGGGGAGCTGTTTTTT. Translated, it gives CASSFRETGELFF.

The count of this clonotype is one. A clone one base away is much larger, so this may be a read error. This rearrangement joins TRBV3-1 to TRBJ2-3; 7 bases are a match to TRBD1. Germline V CDR1 and CDR2: LGHDT, YNNKEL (reference sequence). The CDR3 totals 16 residues. As DNA, the CDR3 is TGTGCCAGCAGCCAAGTACCAGGGGGAAAGACAGATATGCAGTATTTT. It codes for CASSQVPGGKTDMQYF.

This clonotype was observed many times. This chain uses TRBV28 with TRBJ2-5; possibly TRBD1 for D (5 bases). Trimming took off 4 bases at V and 2 bases at J, with 8 bases between the two ends. This CDR3 comprises 13 residues. In germline, CDR1 is MDHEN, CDR2 SYDVKM. DNA of the CDR3: TGTGCCAGCAGTTCGACAGATCAAGAGACCCAGTACTTC. Translating it yields CASSSTDQETQYF.

This clonotype appeared a few times. The gene calls are TRBV2 and TRBJ1-5; D not resolved. The CDR3 sequence is 13 residues long. CDR1 is SNHLY, CDR2 FYNNEI, per germline. V was trimmed by 6 bases and J by 4 bases, leaving 10 bases between them. The CDR3 here is CASRVGLNQPQHF. As DNA, the CDR3 is TGTGCCAGCAGGGTCGGTCTGAATCAGCCCCAGCATTTT.

This clonotype was detected ten times or more. The chain joins TRBV20-1 to TRBJ2-1; D possibly uses TRBD1 or TRBD2 (6 bases each). Germline V gene lookup returns CDR1 DFQATT and CDR2 SNEGSKA (reference sequence). Deletions cut 6 bases from V and 1 base from J, with 19 bases between. The CDR3 contains 16 residues. CDR3 loop: CSARGAERASYNEQFF. Here the CDR3 DNA reads TGCAGTGCGAGGGGGGCAGAGCGGGCATCCTACAATGAGCAGTTCTTC.

Comments on this clonotype: The junction departs from the called germline gene at one end, perhaps through a read error. V gene TRBV7-2 combines with J gene TRBJ2-5; 7 positions match TRBD1. The J call may be incorrect, as the DNA end agrees better with TRBJ2-7. The CDR3 sequence is 13 residues long. Looked up from germline, CDR1 is SGHTA and CDR2 is FQGNSA. As DNA, the CDR3 is TGTGCCTGCAGCGGTAGACAGGGCTACGAGCAGTACTTC. Translated, it gives CACSGRQGYEQYF.

Ten or more counts support this clonotype. The chain combines TRBV20-1 with TRBJ2-1; D is unclear. The CDR3 covers 15 residues. Germline V CDR1 and CDR2: DFQATT, SNEGSKA (reference sequence). V lost 6 bases to trimming and J lost 7 bases, with 22 bases between them. The chain's CDR3 is CSARTIRSSRNEQFF. The CDR3 DNA is TGCAGTGCCCGCACAATCCGGTCGTCGAGGAATGAGCAGTTCTTC.

The chain links TRBV7-2 to TRBJ2-7; D is ambiguous. The ends were cut back, 1 base at V and 3 bases at J, with 10 bases in the middle. Germline CDR1 reads SGHTA; CDR2 reads FQGNSA. The CDR3 totals 14 residues. The CDR3, as DNA: TGTGCCAGCAGCTTAGGAACCCAAGTCTACGAGCAGTACTTC. This translates into CASSLGTQVYEQYF. Full variable domain (rest looked up from reference TRBV7-2 and TRBJ2-7): GAGVSQSPSNKVTEKGKDVELRCDPISGHTALYWYRQSLGQGLEFLIYFQGNSAPDKSGLPSDRFSAERTGGSVSTLTIQRTQQEDSAVYLCASSLGTQVYEQYFGPGTRLTVT.

This clonotype was seen many times. The gene calls are TRBV5-1 and TRBJ2-1, with 8 bases that match TRBD1. This CDR3 has 15 residues. The germline CDR1 and CDR2 sequences are SGHRS and YFSETQ. Unmatched junction bases numbered 2, after V lost 0 bases and J lost 3 bases. CDR3 protein: CASSLEGTGYNEQFF. In DNA form, the CDR3 reads TGCGCCAGCAGCTTGGAGGGGACAGGCTACAATGAGCAGTTCTTC.

This clonotype is a singleton in its sample. The rearrangement joins TRBV5-1 to TRBJ2-1; 7 bases align to TRBD1. With 4 bases clipped from V and 4 bases from J, the junction kept 5 bases outside the gene matches. Germline-derived CDR1 and CDR2 are SGHRS and YFSETQ. The CDR3 runs 14 residues. The CDR3 sequence: CASSRPTGYNEQFF. The DNA of the CDR3 is TGCGCCAGCAGCCGTCCGACAGGGTACAATGAGCAGTTCTTC. The full variable domain, with the rest looked up from reference TRBV5-1 and TRBJ2-1, is KAGVTQTPRYLIKTRGQQVTLSCSPISGHRSVSWYQQTPGQGLQFLFEYFSETQRNKGNFPGRFSGRQFSNSRSEMNVSTLELGDSALYLCASSRPTGYNEQFFGPGTRLTVL.

This clonotype was counted many times. The rearrangement joins TRBV7-2 to TRBJ2-3; D unresolved. The V end lost 8 bases, the J end lost 2 bases, and 8 bases lay between the germline ends. Germline values: CDR1 SGHTA, CDR2 FQGNSA. The CDR3 spans 12 residues. The CDR3, as DNA: TGTGCCAGCGGCGCTACCACAGATACGCAGTATTTT. Encoded protein: CASGATTDTQYF.

The chain joins TRBV18 to TRBJ2-7; D is perhaps TRBD1 or TRBD2 (5 bases each). Germline lookup yields CDR1 KGHSH and CDR2 LQKENI. The CDR3 sequence is 13 residues long. The CDR3 DNA is TGTGCCGGCTCATCCTCGGGACCGCACGAGCAGTACGTC. It specifies CAGSSSGPHEQYV.

This clonotype was found a few times. This rearrangement joins TRBV7-3 to TRBJ2-7; 9 bases are shared with TRBD2. The tail of the sequence fits TRBJ2-5 better, so the J call may be wrong. Germline V CDR1 and CDR2: SGHTA, FQGTGA. The CDR3 has 15 residues. CDR3 nucleotides: TGTGCCAGCAGGGATTCGGGACTAGCAGGGGAGACCCAGTACTTC. This gives the protein CASRDSGLAGETQYF.

As regards this clonotype: This may come from a read error, since a much larger clone is one base off. The chain couples TRBV2 to TRBJ2-4; 9 nucleotides agree with TRBD2. Per the germline V gene, CDR1 is SNHLY and CDR2 is FYNNEI. The CDR3 sequence is 16 residues long. The CDR3 loop reads CASSVPSGLAKNIRYF. The CDR3 coding sequence is TGTGCCAGCAGTGTACCCTCGGGACTAGCCAAAAACATTCGGTACTTC.

The rearrangement links TRBV6-2 or TRBV6-3 to TRBJ2-1; weak D call: TRBD2 (6 bases). Looked up from germline, CDR1 is MNHEY and CDR2 is SVGEGT. Trimming pared 5 bases from V and 3 bases from J, leaving 17 bases between. CDR3 length: 16 amino acids. CDR3: CASSAQEEGRYNEQFF. The CDR3 nucleotides read TGTGCCAGCAGTGCCCAGGAGGAGGGCCGCTACAATGAGCAGTTCTTC.

This clonotype was counted between two and nine times. The chain joins TRBV7-8 to TRBJ2-1; 9 nucleotides line up with TRBD2. TRBJ2-7 explains the end of the DNA better; the J call may be wrong. Germline V gives CDR1 SGHVS, CDR2 FQNEAQ. This CDR3 spans 17 amino acids. The CDR3 spells CASRLSGRPTSYNEQYF. The CDR3, as DNA: TGTGCCAGCAGACTTAGCGGGAGACCCACCTCCTACAATGAGCAGTACTTC.

This clonotype has just one count. The chain links TRBV20-1 to TRBJ2-1; unclear D gene. V was pared by 0 bases and J by 5 bases, with 14 bases between. CDR1 and CDR2 from the germline V gene are DFQATT and SNEGSKA (reference sequence). This CDR3 is 15 amino acids long. The CDR3 region is CSAREGVRLDNEQFF. DNA of the CDR3: TGCAGTGCTAGAGAGGGTGTACGCCTGGACAATGAGCAGTTCTTC.

The DNA for the CDR3 is TGTGCCAGCAGGATGGGGCGCTCCTACGAGCAGTACTTC. It codes for CASRMGRSYEQYF. The chain couples TRBV27 to TRBJ2-7; D is possibly TRBD1 (5 bases). Trimming removed 6 bases at V and 0 bases at J, with 9 bases between. CDR3 size: 13 residues. Germline assignment: CDR1 MNHEY and CDR2 SMNVEV (reference sequence).

This chain connects TRBV15 to TRBJ2-5; D not resolved. CDR1 and CDR2 (germline): LNHNV, YYDKDF (reference sequence). The CDR3 length is 11 residues. Between the trimmed V and J ends, which lost 0 bases and 5 bases, there was a span of 1 base. The CDR3 region is CATSRDETQYF. CDR3 coding DNA: TGTGCCACCAGCAGAGACGAGACCCAGTACTTC.

J is TRBJ2-7 and V is TRBV27, with 8 bases that match TRBD2. Looked up from germline, CDR1 is MNHEY and CDR2 is SMNVEV (reference sequence). V was clipped by 2 bases and J by 3 bases; unmatched bases: 12. The CDR3 loop spans 17 amino acids. CDR3 sequence (DNA): TGTGCCAGCAGTTTAGGCCTCCGACCGGGAGGGAACTACGAGCAGTACTTC. Its translation is CASSLGLRPGGNYEQYF.

This sequence joins TRBV27 and TRBJ2-3; 8 nucleotides agree with TRBD2. CDR3 length equals 16 residues. Unmatched junction bases numbered 13, after V lost 6 bases and J lost 5 bases. Germline V gene lookup returns CDR1 MNHEY and CDR2 SMNVEV (reference sequence). The CDR3 nucleotides read TGTGCCAGCAGCCTGACTAGCGTTAGGGGGATAGATACGCAGTATTTT. This gives the protein CASSLTSVRGIDTQYF.

The chain combines TRBV7-9 with TRBJ1-6; TRBD1 might be the D (6 bases). Looked up from germline, CDR1 is SEHNR and CDR2 is FQNEAQ (reference sequence). This CDR3 has 14 amino acids. V was trimmed by 1 base and J by 7 bases, leaving 8 bases between them. The CDR3 spells CASSLGGHNSPLHF. For the CDR3, the DNA is TGTGCCAGCAGCTTAGGGGGACACAATTCACCCCTCCACTTT. Full variable domain (remainder filled in from reference TRBV7-9 and TRBJ1-6): DTGVSQNPRHKITKRGQNVTFRCDPISEHNRLYWYRQTLGQGPEFLTYFQNEAQLEKSRLLSDRFSAERPKGSFSTLEIQRTEQGDSAMYLCASSLGGHNSPLHFGNGTRLTVT.

This chain links TRBV12-3 or TRBV12-4 with TRBJ2-2; D uncertain. The CDR3 runs to 12 residues. V shed 10 bases and J shed 3 bases, with 9 bases lying between them. The CDR3 coding sequence is TGTGCCACCCAATGGGACACCGGGGAGCTGTTTTTT. Its translation: CATQWDTGELFF.

The table lists this clonotype with a count of one. The rearrangement uses TRBV20-1 and TRBJ2-3, with 9 bases fitting TRBD2. This CDR3 has 14 amino acids. The J segment lost 4 bases and the V segment lost 3 bases, leaving 5 bases of the junction unmatched. Germline V lookup: CDR1 DFQATT, CDR2 SNEGSKA (reference sequence). The CDR3 region is CSARPSGDSDTQYF. CDR3 nucleotide sequence: TGCAGTGCTAGGCCTAGCGGGGATTCAGATACGCAGTATTTT.

This clonotype was counted a few times. The J gene is TRBJ2-5, the V gene TRBV28; D may correspond to TRBD1 or TRBD2 (5 bases each). The DNA end lines up better with TRBJ2-7; the J call may be wrong. In germline, CDR1 is MDHEN, CDR2 SYDVKM. The CDR3 loop spans 14 amino acids. Here the CDR3 reads CASSGTNLIYEQYF. The CDR3 DNA is TGTGCCAGCAGCGGGACGAATTTGATCTACGAGCAGTACTTC.

V and J are TRBV15 and TRBJ2-3; TRBD2 aligns across 13 bases. The J segment lost 2 bases and the V segment lost 5 bases, leaving 10 bases of the junction unmatched. The CDR3 contains 18 residues. Germline CDR1 LNHNV, CDR2 YYDKDF (reference sequence). The CDR3 sequence: CATSGTAGLAGVTDTQYF. The CDR3 coding sequence is TGTGCCACCAGCGGGACCGCCGGACTAGCGGGAGTCACAGATACGCAGTATTTT. The whole variable domain, filled in from reference TRBV15 and TRBJ2-3, reads DAMVIQNPRYQVTQFGKPVTLSCSQTLNHNVMYWYQQKSSQAPKLLFHYYDKDFNNEADTPDNFQSRRPNTSFCFLDIRSPGLGDTAMYLCATSGTAGLAGVTDTQYFGPGTRLTVL.

The chain recombines TRBV3-1 with TRBJ2-6; D may be TRBD2 (5 bases). The germline V and J ends were trimmed by 3 bases and 0 bases, with 12 bases remaining between them. CDR1 and CDR2 (germline): LGHDT, YNNKEL (reference sequence). The length of the CDR3 is 17 residues. The CDR3: CASSQNSGSSGANVLTF. The DNA of the CDR3 is TGTGCCAGCAGCCAGAACAGTGGGAGCTCTGGGGCCAACGTCCTGACTTTC. The complete variable domain, with remaining parts taken from reference TRBV3-1 and TRBJ2-6, reads DTAVSQTPKYLVTQMGNDKSIKCEQNLGHDTMYWYKQDSKKFLKIMFSYNNKELIINETVPNRFSPKSPDKAHLNLHINSLELGDSAVYFCASSQNSGSSGANVLTFGAGSRLTVL.

The V and J genes are TRBV27 and TRBJ2-6, with TRBD1 matching 9 bases. The CDR3 spans 17 residues. Germline V CDR1 and CDR2: MNHEY, SMNVEV (reference sequence). J gave up 5 bases and V 4 bases, and 9 bases lay outside the gene matches. This CDR3 reads CASSSFPQGARANVLTF. The CDR3 DNA reads as TGTGCCAGCAGTTCCTTCCCACAGGGGGCTAGGGCCAACGTCCTGACTTTC. Full variable domain (remainder filled in from reference TRBV27 and TRBJ2-6): EAQVTQNPRYLITVTGKKLTVTCSQNMNHEYMSWYRQDPGLGLRQIYYSMNVEVTDKGDVPEGYKVSRKEKRNFPLILESPSPNQTSLYFCASSSFPQGARANVLTFGAGSRLTVL.